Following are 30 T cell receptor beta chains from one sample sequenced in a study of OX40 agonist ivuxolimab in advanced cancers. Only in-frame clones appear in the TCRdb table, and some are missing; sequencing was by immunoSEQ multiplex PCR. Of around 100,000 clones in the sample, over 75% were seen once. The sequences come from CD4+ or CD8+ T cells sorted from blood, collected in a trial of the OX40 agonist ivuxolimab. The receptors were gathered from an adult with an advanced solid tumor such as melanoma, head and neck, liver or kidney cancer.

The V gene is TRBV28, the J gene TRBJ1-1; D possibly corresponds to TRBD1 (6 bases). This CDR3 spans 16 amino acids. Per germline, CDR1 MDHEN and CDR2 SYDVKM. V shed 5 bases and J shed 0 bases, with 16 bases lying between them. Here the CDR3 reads CASSPGGGPLNTEAFF. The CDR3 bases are TGTGCCAGCAGTCCGGGGGGCGGGCCCTTGAACACTGAAGCTTTCTTT.

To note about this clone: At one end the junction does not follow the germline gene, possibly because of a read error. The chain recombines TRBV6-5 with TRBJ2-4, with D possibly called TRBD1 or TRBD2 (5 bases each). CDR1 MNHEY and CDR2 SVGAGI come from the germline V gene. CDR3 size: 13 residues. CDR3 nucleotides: TGTGCCAGCAGCCTGGGGGAGAAAAGCATTCAGTACTTC. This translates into CASSLGEKSIQYF.

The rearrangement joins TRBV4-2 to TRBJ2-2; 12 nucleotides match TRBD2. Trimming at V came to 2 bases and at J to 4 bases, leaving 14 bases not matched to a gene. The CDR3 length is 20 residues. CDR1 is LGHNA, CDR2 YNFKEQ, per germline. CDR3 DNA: TGTGCCAGCAGCCAATCCGTTCTAGCGGGAGGGCGATACCTCACCGGGGAGCTGTTTTTT. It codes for CASSQSVLAGGRYLTGELFF.

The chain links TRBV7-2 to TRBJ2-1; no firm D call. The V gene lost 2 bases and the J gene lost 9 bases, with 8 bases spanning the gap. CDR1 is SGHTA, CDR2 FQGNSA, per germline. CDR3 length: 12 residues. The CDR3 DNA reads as TGTGCCAGCAGCTTATTTAACGGTGAGCAGTTCTTC. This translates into CASSLFNGEQFF.

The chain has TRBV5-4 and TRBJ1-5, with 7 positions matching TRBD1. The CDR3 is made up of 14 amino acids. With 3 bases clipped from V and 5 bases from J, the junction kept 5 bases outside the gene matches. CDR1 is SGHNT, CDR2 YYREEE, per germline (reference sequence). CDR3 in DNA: TGTGCCAGCAGCTCCCAGGGGGTGGATCAGCCCCAGCATTTT. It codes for CASSSQGVDQPQHF.

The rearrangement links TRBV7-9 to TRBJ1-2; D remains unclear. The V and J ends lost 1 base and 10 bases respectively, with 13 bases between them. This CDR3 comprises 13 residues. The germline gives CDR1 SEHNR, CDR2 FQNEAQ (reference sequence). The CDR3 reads CASSLVPEKAYTF. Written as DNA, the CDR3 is TGTGCCAGCAGCTTAGTCCCAGAGAAGGCCTACACCTTC.

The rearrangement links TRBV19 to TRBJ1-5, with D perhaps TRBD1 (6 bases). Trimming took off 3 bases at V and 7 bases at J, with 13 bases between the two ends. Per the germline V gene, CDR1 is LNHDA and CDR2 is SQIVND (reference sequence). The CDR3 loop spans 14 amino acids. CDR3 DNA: TGTGCCAGTAGTATCGATCCGACAGGACAGCCCCAGCATTTT. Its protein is CASSIDPTGQPQHF.

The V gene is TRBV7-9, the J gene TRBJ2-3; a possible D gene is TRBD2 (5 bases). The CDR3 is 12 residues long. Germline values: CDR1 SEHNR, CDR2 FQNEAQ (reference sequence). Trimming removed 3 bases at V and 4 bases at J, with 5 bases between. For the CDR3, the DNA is TGTGCCAGCAGCTTGCGGGCAGATACGCAGTATTTT. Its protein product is CASSLRADTQYF.

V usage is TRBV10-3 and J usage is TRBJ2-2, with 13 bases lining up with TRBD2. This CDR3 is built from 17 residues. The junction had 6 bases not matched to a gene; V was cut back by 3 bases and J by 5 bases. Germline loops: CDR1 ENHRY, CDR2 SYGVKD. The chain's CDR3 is CAISEGTSGKETGELFF. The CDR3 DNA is TGTGCCATCAGTGAAGGGACTAGCGGGAAAGAAACCGGGGAGCTGTTTTTT.

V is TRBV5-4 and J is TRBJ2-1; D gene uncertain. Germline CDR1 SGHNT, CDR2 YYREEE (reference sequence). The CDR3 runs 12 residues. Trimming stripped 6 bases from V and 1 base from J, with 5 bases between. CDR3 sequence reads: CASKGSYNEQFF. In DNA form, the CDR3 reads TGTGCCAGCAAAGGATCCTACAATGAGCAGTTCTTC.

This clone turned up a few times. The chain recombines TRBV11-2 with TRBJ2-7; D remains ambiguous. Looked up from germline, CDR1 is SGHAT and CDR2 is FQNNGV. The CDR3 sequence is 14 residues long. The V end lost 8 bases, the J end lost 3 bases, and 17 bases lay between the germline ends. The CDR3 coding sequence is TGTGCCAGCCCATTGTATTGCCCATGCTACGAGCAGTACTTC. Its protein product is CASPLYCPCYEQYF.

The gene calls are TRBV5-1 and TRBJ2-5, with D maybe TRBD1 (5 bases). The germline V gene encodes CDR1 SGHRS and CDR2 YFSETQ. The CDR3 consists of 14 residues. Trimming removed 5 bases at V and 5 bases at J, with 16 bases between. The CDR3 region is CASRVMGRPETQYF. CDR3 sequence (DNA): TGCGCCAGCAGGGTCATGGGGCGCCCGGAGACCCAGTACTTC.

The CDR3 sequence: CASSAKEGNQPQHF. The CDR3 DNA reads as TGTGCCAGCAGCGCCAAGGAGGGCAATCAGCCCCAGCATTTT. This chain links TRBV9 with TRBJ1-5; D is undetermined. The CDR3 has 14 residues. The V gene's germline CDR1 is SGDLS and CDR2 YYNGEE. Between the trimmed V and J ends, which lost 3 bases and 2 bases, there was a span of 9 bases. Using reference TRBV9 and TRBJ1-5 for the parts outside the CDR3, the full variable domain is DSGVTQTPKHLITATGQRVTLRCSPRSGDLSVYWYQQSLDQGLQFLIQYYNGEERAKGNILERFSAQQFPDLHSELNLSSLELGDSALYFCASSAKEGNQPQHFGDGTRLSIL.

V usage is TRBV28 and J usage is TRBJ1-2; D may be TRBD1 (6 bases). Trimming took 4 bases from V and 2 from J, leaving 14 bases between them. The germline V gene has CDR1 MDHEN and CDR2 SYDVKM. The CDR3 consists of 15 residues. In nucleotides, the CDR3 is TGTGCCAGCAGTTCAAACAGGGTCCTGAACTATGGCTACACCTTC. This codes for CASSSNRVLNYGYTF.

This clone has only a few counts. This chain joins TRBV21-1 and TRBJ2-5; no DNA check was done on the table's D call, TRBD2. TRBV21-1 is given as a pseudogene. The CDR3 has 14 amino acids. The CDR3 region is CASTWTSGQETQYF. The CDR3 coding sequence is TGTGCCAGCACCTGGACTAGCGGCCAAGAGACCCAGTACTTC.

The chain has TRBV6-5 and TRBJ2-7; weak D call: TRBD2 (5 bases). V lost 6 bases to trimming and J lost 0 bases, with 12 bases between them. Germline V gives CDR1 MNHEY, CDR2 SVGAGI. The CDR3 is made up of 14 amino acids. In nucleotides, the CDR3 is TGTGCCAGCAGCCCAACTAGTCTCTCCTACGAGCAGTACTTC. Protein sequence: CASSPTSLSYEQYF.

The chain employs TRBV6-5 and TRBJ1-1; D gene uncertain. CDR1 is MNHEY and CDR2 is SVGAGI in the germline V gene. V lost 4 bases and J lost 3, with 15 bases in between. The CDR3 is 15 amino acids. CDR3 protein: CASSSLRGKDTEAFF. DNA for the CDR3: TGTGCCAGCAGTTCCCTCCGAGGTAAAGACACTGAAGCTTTCTTT.

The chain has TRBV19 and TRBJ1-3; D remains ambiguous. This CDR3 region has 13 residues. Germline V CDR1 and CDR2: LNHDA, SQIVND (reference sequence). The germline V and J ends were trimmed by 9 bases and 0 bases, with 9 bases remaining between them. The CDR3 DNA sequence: TGTGCCAGGCGGACCGACTCTGGAAACACCATATATTTT. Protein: CARRTDSGNTIYF.

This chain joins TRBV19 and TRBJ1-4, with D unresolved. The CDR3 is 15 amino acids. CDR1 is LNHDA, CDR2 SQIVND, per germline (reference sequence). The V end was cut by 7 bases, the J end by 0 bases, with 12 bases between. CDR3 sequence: CASNSQFATNEKLFF. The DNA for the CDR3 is TGTGCCAGTAACTCCCAGTTTGCAACTAATGAAAAACTGTTTTTT.

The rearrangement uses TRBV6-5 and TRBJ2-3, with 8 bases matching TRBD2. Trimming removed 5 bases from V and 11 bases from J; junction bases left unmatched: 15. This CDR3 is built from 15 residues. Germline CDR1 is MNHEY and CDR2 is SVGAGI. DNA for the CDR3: TGTGCCAGCAGTCAGATGCGGGGGGCGCAGAGGGGGCAGTATTTT. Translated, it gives CASSQMRGAQRGQYF.

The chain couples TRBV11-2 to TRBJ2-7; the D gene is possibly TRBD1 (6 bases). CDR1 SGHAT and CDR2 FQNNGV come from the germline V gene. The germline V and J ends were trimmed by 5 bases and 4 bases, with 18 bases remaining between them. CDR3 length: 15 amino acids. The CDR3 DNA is TGTGCCAGCAGCACCTCCGGGACAAAGCATTACGAGCAGTACTTC. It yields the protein CASSTSGTKHYEQYF.

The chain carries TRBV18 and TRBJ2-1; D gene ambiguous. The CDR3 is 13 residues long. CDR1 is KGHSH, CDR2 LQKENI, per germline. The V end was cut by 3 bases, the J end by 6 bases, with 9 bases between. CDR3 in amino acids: CASSPQNRNEQFF. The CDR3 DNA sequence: TGTGCCAGCTCACCCCAAAATCGCAATGAGCAGTTCTTC.

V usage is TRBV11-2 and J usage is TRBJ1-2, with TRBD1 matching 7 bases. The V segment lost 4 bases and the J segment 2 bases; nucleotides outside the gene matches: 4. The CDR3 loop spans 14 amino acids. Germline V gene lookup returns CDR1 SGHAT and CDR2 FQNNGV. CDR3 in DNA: TGTGCCAGCAGCTACCAGGGGGTGAACTATGGCTACACCTTC. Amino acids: CASSYQGVNYGYTF.

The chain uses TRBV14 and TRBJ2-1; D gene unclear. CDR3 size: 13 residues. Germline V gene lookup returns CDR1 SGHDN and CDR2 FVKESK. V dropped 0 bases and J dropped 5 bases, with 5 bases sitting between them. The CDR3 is CASSQDRNNEQFF. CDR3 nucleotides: TGTGCCAGCAGCCAAGATAGGAACAATGAGCAGTTCTTC.

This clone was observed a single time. The CDR3 here is CASSSPGQGALGYGYTF. Here the CDR3 DNA reads TGTGCCAGCAGTTCCCCGGGACAGGGGGCGCTTGGCTATGGCTACACCTTC. This chain links TRBV28 with TRBJ1-2, with 12 bases matching TRBD1. Germline CDR1 MDHEN, CDR2 SYDVKM. The V gene end was trimmed by 4 bases and the J gene end by 4 bases; junction bases not matched to a gene: 10. This CDR3 is 17 amino acids long.

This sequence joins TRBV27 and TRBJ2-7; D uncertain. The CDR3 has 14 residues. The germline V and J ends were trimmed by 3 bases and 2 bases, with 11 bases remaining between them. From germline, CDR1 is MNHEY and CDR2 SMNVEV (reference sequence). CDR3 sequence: CASSLSAAAYEQYF. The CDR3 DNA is TGTGCCAGCAGTTTGTCGGCAGCTGCCTACGAGCAGTACTTC.

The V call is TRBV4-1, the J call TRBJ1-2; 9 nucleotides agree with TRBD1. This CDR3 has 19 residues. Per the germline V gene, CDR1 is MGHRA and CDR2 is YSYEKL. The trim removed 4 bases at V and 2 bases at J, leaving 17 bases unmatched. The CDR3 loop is CASSPWPGTGMDLNYGYTF. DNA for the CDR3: TGCGCCAGCAGCCCATGGCCCGGGACAGGGATGGATTTAAACTATGGCTACACCTTC.

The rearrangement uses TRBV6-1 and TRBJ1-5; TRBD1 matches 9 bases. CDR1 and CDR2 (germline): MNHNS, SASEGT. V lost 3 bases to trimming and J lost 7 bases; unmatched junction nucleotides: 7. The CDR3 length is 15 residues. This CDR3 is CASSDTGGAGQPQHF. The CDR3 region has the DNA TGTGCCAGCAGTGATACAGGGGGCGCCGGGCAGCCCCAGCATTTT.

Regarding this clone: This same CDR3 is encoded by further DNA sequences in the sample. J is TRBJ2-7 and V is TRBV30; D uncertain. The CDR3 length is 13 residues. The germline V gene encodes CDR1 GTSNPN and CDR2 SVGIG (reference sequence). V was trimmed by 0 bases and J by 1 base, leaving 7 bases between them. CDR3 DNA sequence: TGTGCCTGGAGTGTAGGGCAGTCCTACGAGCAGTACTTC. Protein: CAWSVGQSYEQYF.

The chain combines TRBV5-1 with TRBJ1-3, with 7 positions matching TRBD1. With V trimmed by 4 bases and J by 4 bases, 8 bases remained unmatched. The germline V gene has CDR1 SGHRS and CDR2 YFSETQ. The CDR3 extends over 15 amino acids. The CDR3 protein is CASSLDGTAGNTIYF. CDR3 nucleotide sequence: TGCGCCAGCAGCCTGGATGGGACAGCCGGAAACACCATATATTTT.